The 5 T cell receptor beta chains in this list originate from one sample, sequenced in a study of shared T cell receptors in the human thymus. Sequencing was performed with immunoSEQ multiplex PCR; in TCRdb, only in-frame clones are kept and a portion is missing. This sample has hundreds of thousands of clones, with 80% to 90% found just once. The same data also went into a second study, on human thymus T cells.

Input material: thymocytes. The receptors here all came from a girl under two years old with a congenital heart defect.

V usage is TRBV28 and J usage is TRBJ1-1, with D unresolved. The CDR3 loop spans 11 amino acids. Germline V gives CDR1 MDHEN, CDR2 SYDVKM. Trimming removed 5 bases from V and 7 bases from J, with 8 bases in between. The DNA for the CDR3 is TGTGCCAGCAGTCCCGGGGATGAAGCTTTCTTT. It yields the protein CASSPGDEAFF. Full variable domain (outside the CDR3, taken from reference TRBV28 and TRBJ1-1): DVKVTQSSRYLVKRTGEKVFLECVQDMDHENMFWYRQDPGLGLRLIYFSYDVKMKEKGDIPEGYSVSREKKERFSLILESASTNQTSMYLCASSPGDEAFFGQGTRLTVV.

This chain joins TRBV15 and TRBJ1-2; D call uncertain. V was shortened by 3 bases and J by 3 bases, with 17 bases between the two germline ends. The CDR3 covers 16 residues. Germline V gives CDR1 LNHNV, CDR2 YYDKDF (reference sequence). CDR3 DNA sequence: TGTGCCACCAGCAGCCGAAAAGTAGGAGGGTACTATGGCTACACCTTC. Its translation is CATSSRKVGGYYGYTF.

CDR3 DNA sequence: TGTGCCAGCAGCTTACTACAGATACCCTTCCAAGAGACCCAGTACTTC. It specifies CASSLLQIPFQETQYF. V usage is TRBV7-8 and J usage is TRBJ2-5; D gene unclear. This CDR3 comprises 16 residues. Germline CDR1 SGHVS, CDR2 FQNEAQ. Trimming pared 2 bases from V and 1 base from J, leaving 14 bases between.

The chain links TRBV5-1 to TRBJ2-7; no clear D. V was clipped by 1 base and J by 2 bases, with 7 bases between them. This CDR3 is built from 13 residues. Germline V CDR1 and CDR2: SGHRS, YFSETQ. CDR3 coding DNA: TGCGCCAGCAGCTTGCGACACCCCTACGAGCAGTACTTC. As protein: CASSLRHPYEQYF.

V and J are TRBV6-5 and TRBJ1-2; 7 positions agree with TRBD1. Germline V gives CDR1 MNHEY, CDR2 SVGAGI. Germline trimming cut 9 bases from V and 0 bases from J; bases unmatched to any gene: 1. The CDR3 has 12 amino acids. The CDR3 DNA follows: TGTGCCAGTCAGGGGGCTAACTATGGCTACACCTTC. It translates to CASQGANYGYTF.